A selection of T cell receptor beta chains follows, all from one sample in a study of blood T cell repertoires in COVID-19. Assay used: immunoSEQ multiplex PCR; TCRdb lists only in-frame clones, some missing. The sample has approximately 210,000 clones, roughly 80% seen once. Material: peripheral blood. The source of these receptors is a middle-aged woman with active or convalescent COVID-19. CDR3s include the opening cysteine and the closing phenylalanine or tryptophan. A D gene is named only where the DNA matches it firmly. Not all rows give a size; the values are once, few, many and, for expanded clones, a class.

D	V	J	size	DNA	CDR3
TRBD2	TRBV28	TRBJ2-7	-	TGTGCCAGCAGCCCTCCCAGCGGGGGCCCCTCCTACGAGCAGTACTTC	CASSPPSGGPSYEQYF
-	TRBV29-1	TRBJ2-3	-	TGCAGCGTTGGTAGGGGTACAGATACGCAGTATTTT	CSVGRGTDTQYF
TRBD1	TRBV7-3	TRBJ1-1	-	TGTGCCAGCAGCAACTCCGGGACAGGGGAGTTAATATCTGAAGCTTTCTTT	CASSNSGTGELISEAFF
TRBD1	TRBV7-9	TRBJ2-5	-	TGTGCCAGCAGCCCAAGACAGGGACATGAAAAAGAGACCCAGTACTTC	CASSPRQGHEKETQYF
-	TRBV19	TRBJ1-3	-	TGTGCCAGTAGTATCCTGGCAGGCGGAAACACCATATATTTT	CASSILAGGNTIYF
-	TRBV5-1	TRBJ1-2	-	TGCGCCAGCAGCCCCGGGTCACGCTCAGGCTACACCTTC	CASSPGSRSGYTF
-	TRBV19	TRBJ1-3	-	TGTGCCAGTAGTAACTATGGAAACACCATATATTTT	CASSNYGNTIYF
TRBD1	TRBV18	TRBJ1-1	few	TGTGCCAGCTCACCAAGACAGGGCGGGACTGAAGCTTTCTTT	CASSPRQGGTEAFF
TRBD1	TRBV24-1	TRBJ1-4	-	TGTGCCATTGGGACAGCCTTTAATGAAAAACTGTTTTTT	CAIGTAFNEKLFF
-	TRBV24-1	TRBJ2-3	once	TGTGCCACCAGTGTTACTAGCACAGATACGCAGTATTTT	CATSVTSTDTQYF
TRBD2	TRBV2	TRBJ2-1	-	TGTGCCAGCAGTCCCGGGACTAGCGGGATGAATGAGCAGTTCTTC	CASSPGTSGMNEQFF
-	TRBV3-1/TRBV3-2	TRBJ2-7	-	TGTGCCAGCAGCCAAGATAGGGGCGAGCAGTACTTC	CASSQDRGEQYF
TRBD1	TRBV29-1	TRBJ1-1	-	TGCAGCGCCACAGGGGCGAGGGACACTGAAGCTTTCTTT	CSATGARDTEAFF
TRBD1	TRBV7-9	TRBJ2-5	-	TGTGCCAGCAGCTTGGCCGGGACAGGGGAAGAGACCCAGTACTTC	CASSLAGTGEETQYF
TRBD2	TRBV6-2/TRBV6-3	TRBJ2-1	-	TGTGCCAGCAGTTTAACTAGCGGGGGGTCGAGCAATGAGCAGTTCTTC	CASSLTSGGSSNEQFF
-	TRBV2	TRBJ1-5	-	TGTGCCAGATCAACCCAGGGGAACCAGCCCCAGCATTTT	CARSTQGNQPQHF
TRBD2	TRBV5-6	TRBJ2-5	-	TGTGCCAGCAGCTTGGACCCCCCGAGCGGGAGAGGCAAGACCCAGTACTTC	CASSLDPPSGRGKTQYF
-	TRBV28	TRBJ1-1	-	TGTGCCAGCAGTCTGATTCCAGGGAACACTGAAGCTTTCTTT	CASSLIPGNTEAFF
TRBD1	TRBV12-3/TRBV12-4	TRBJ1-2	-	TGTGCCAGCAAGGACAGGTCATATGGCTACACCTTC	CASKDRSYGYTF
-	TRBV18	TRBJ2-1	-	TGTGCCAGCTCACTTTCCCAGGGGAGTCTCTACAATGAGCAGTTCTTC	CASSLSQGSLYNEQFF
TRBD2	TRBV18	TRBJ2-5	once	TGTGCCAGCTCACCAGCGGGGGGAATCAGGGAGACCCAGTACTTC	CASSPAGGIRETQYF
TRBD2	TRBV5-4	TRBJ2-1	-	TGTGCCAGCAGCTCAACTAGCGGGGGGGACAATGAGCAGTTCTTC	CASSSTSGGDNEQFF
TRBD1	TRBV25-1	TRBJ2-7	-	TGTGCCAGCAGTGGGGGCGGGACAGGGACCTACGAGCAGTACTTC	CASSGGGTGTYEQYF
TRBD1	TRBV2	TRBJ1-1	-	TGTGCCAGCAGGAAACAGGGGGGGGACACTGAAGCTTTCTTT	CASRKQGGDTEAFF
-	TRBV19	TRBJ2-7	-	TGTGCCAGTAGTCCGGGGACTGCTTACGAGCAGTACTTC	CASSPGTAYEQYF
TRBD1	TRBV4-1	TRBJ2-7	-	TGCGCCAGCAGCGGGCAGGGGGCGTACGAGCAGTACTTC	CASSGQGAYEQYF
TRBD2	TRBV7-3	TRBJ2-1	-	TGTGCCAGCAGCTTAAGACCTCCAGCGGGGGTCTCCTACAATGAGCAGTTCTTC	CASSLRPPAGVSYNEQFF
-	TRBV7-7	TRBJ2-5	-	TGTGCTAGCAGCTTAGCGTCAGGGCAAGCAGAGACCCAGTACTTC	CASSLASGQAETQYF
TRBD2	TRBV4-2	TRBJ2-3	-	TGTGCCAGCAGCCAAGTCGGACTAGCGGGGGGATCAGATACGCAGTATTTT	CASSQVGLAGGSDTQYF
-	TRBV9	TRBJ1-2	-	TGTGCCAGCAGCGTCGAGAACCCCAACTATGGCTACACCTTC	CASSVENPNYGYTF
-	TRBV7-2	TRBJ2-7	-	TGTGCCAGCAGCTCTCAGACAGGAAAACCCTACGAGCAGTACTTC	CASSSQTGKPYEQYF
-	TRBV18	TRBJ2-5	few	TGTGCCAGCTCACCGGGGGAGGAAGAGACCCAGTACTTC	CASSPGEEETQYF
-	TRBV19	TRBJ1-6	-	TGTGCCAGTAGTACTGGAGACAGGACTAATTCACCCCTCCACTTT	CASSTGDRTNSPLHF
-	TRBV19	TRBJ1-5	-	TGTGCCAGTACCGCTCATCTGGCACAGGGTAGCAATCAGCCCCAGCATTTT	CASTAHLAQGSNQPQHF
-	TRBV7-2	TRBJ2-7	-	TGTGCCAGCAGCCGGATCCAGGGTACGTACGAGCAGTACTTC	CASSRIQGTYEQYF
-	TRBV19	TRBJ2-7	-	TGTGCCACCTCAGGCGTCGGCCCTACCTACGAGCAGTACTTC	CATSGVGPTYEQYF
-	TRBV5-1	TRBJ1-2	once	TGCGCCAGCAGCTCCAGCGACGGCTACACCTTC	CASSSSDGYTF
-	TRBV7-9	TRBJ2-7	-	TGTGCCAGCAGTCCCCTCGCGACAGACGAGTACGAGCAGTACTTC	CASSPLATDEYEQYF
-	TRBV9	TRBJ2-7	-	TGTGCCAGCAGCGTAGGACTGCAGAGCTCCTACGAGCAGTACTTC	CASSVGLQSSYEQYF
TRBD2	TRBV4-1	TRBJ2-2	-	TGCGCCAGCAATCGGGGGGGGAACACCGGGGAGCTGTTTTTT	CASNRGGNTGELFF
TRBD1	TRBV7-3	TRBJ1-4	-	TGTGCCAGCAGCAAACAGGGGGGTGAAAAACTGTTTTTT	CASSKQGGEKLFF
TRBD1	TRBV5-1	TRBJ2-1	-	TGCGCCAGCAGCTCGGGACAGACCTACAATGAGCAGTTCTTC	CASSSGQTYNEQFF